Described below is a single TCR beta chain sequence and its context. This clone was seen only once. Its antigen is currently not known. No base quality information exists; no much larger clone differs at one position. In total, around 600 healthy bone marrow donors made up the cohort. Cohort members were all nominally healthy when sampled, although unrecorded immune exposures were likely present. The donor was CMV seropositive and belonged to the group of about 290 seropositive cohort members. Every donor gave a peripheral blood sample, and the peripheral blood mononuclear cells from that sample were used for TCR beta sequencing. The Qiagen DNeasy Blood Extraction Kit was used to extract genomic DNA from the blood cell samples. The CDR3, cysteine through phenylalanine, is 17 amino acids long. The entry retains the CDR3 DNA only, 51 bases that are in frame from base 1. The V and J ends are trimmed by 3 bases and 0 bases, leaving 15 bases between them. Looking up the germline V gene (reference sequence) yields CDR1 MNHEY and CDR2 SMNVEV.

This record belongs to a study of cytomegalovirus exposure and HLA in healthy donors (dated by TCRdb to 2017 to 2019). The study in broad terms: An earlier analysis of about 560 of the donors reported 276 Gb of sequence data and 117 million unique TCR beta sequences obtained from 180 million or so T cells. An early release covering roughly 600 HLA-typed donors comprised approximately 290 gigabases of sequencing data and around 80 million unique TCR sequences. Of the 398 genotyped donors, 81% fell in the genetic ancestry cluster associated with self-reported Caucasian donors. The study aimed to test whether signatures of past pathogen exposure could be identified by cataloging public T cell receptors. The study profiled the T cell repertoires of hundreds of subjects by immunosequencing and related them to cytomegalovirus serostatus. Along with the approximately 670-subject first cohort, a separate validation cohort of roughly 110 different subjects was used. To predict cytomegalovirus infection status, the study brought together high-throughput TCR immunosequencing, statistical association of individual TCRs with disease status, and machine learning. In a later analysis, previously published TCR beta repertoires from 550 to 750 donors were re-analyzed and high-resolution HLA genotyping was added so that TCR occurrence patterns could be studied. Rather than drawing on any new phenotypic data, the later analysis identified candidate immune exposures from TCR beta sequences and the way those sequences occurred across donors. An earlier analysis of about 620 of the donors applied high-throughput TCR beta sequencing to assess whether each TCR beta V gene segment acted as functional or pseudogenic. Donor age, sex, ethnicity and CMV serostatus were compiled alongside the repertoire data. A later genetic analysis used genome-wide SNP genotypes for about 55% of the 666 donors, treating that subset as a discovery cohort. All discovery cohort repertoires had been generated using a single sequencing platform. HLA typing included class I and class II loci at four-digit resolution. Typing coverage differed by locus: A, B, C, DRB1 and DQB1 were typed in roughly 620-630 donors, DQA1 in about 500, DPA1 in around 580, and DPB1 in around 440. Several DR-DQ haplotypes were treated as single units for association and clustering because of strong linkage in the cohort. Across roughly 420 genotyped donors of the cohort, an average of 235,054 unique TCR beta nucleotide sequences per donor were sequenced, and roughly 20% of those sequences were non-productive. Broad study findings and their caveats: A group of highly shared sequence variants was considered likely to be a technical artifact of the sequencing pipeline. Immune exposure information for the cohort was limited to CMV serostatus. A later analysis reported that several top co-occurrence clusters appeared linked to parvovirus B19, influenza, CMV and Epstein-Barr virus. At a false discovery rate of 0.05, a later analysis linked 16,951 TCR beta sequences to specific HLA alleles. A further reported finding was that TCR beta sequences accurately predicted the HLA-A and HLA-B alleles for most subjects in the first cohort. While some public TCRs were present in many individuals, most TCR sequences turned up only very rarely across donors. HLA typing was unavailable for some donors at each locus, so association tests used only the typed subset. In a later analysis, TCR association rates were found to vary across HLA loci, with the most associated TCRs seen for DRB1 alleles and the fewest for HLA-C alleles. In a later analysis, most CMV-associated TCR beta chains were found to appear HLA-restricted, with HLA associations seemingly driven largely by CMV exposure. In a later genetic analysis, a missense DCLRE1C variant was associated with V-gene and J-gene trimming of TCR beta chains, and the association was replicated in an independent cohort. The authors suggested that the approach could potentially be extended to other disease states and immunological phenotypes. Roughly uniform sequencing depth across donors was assumed in presence/absence analyses, although this assumption may not hold. Because counts were too low, approximately 18 rarely observed V segments, including chromosome 9 orphons, were excluded from the earlier analysis of 587 of the donors. In vitro tests confirmed that a few of the cytomegalovirus-associated TCR beta chains recognize cytomegalovirus antigens. Compared with the roughly 700-donor mean, donors in an Asian-associated ancestry cluster had fewer N-insertions in productive TCRs, according to a later genetic analysis. Because the 87-base-pair reads could not distinguish some IMGT-functional V segments, including TRBV6-2 and TRBV6-3, those segments were excluded. Strong co-occurrence of HLA alleles, especially DR and DQ, made assigning TCR associations to individual alleles difficult. Linkage disequilibrium might explain the correlated functional status among segregating V segments, but an unknown experimental factor could not be ruled out. Cytomegalovirus status was reported to be diagnosed by the classifier with high specificity and sensitivity in both the original and validation cohorts. A total of roughly 160 TCR beta chains were listed by the study as associated with cytomegalovirus. In a later analysis, HLA-associated TCR beta chains showed more clonal expansion and lower generation probabilities than non-associated chains that were equally common. Only TCR beta chains were sequenced in this cohort, and the absence of alpha or paired-chain data limited detectable features. In an earlier analysis of 587 of the donors, most TCR beta V segments appeared in productive rearrangements about 87% or about 30% of the time, broadly matching IMGT annotations.

The receptor library was made with the immunoSEQ multiplex PCR assay. The multiplex PCR relied on a mix of 60 forward primers for TCR Vbeta segments and 13 reverse primers for TCR Jbeta segments. The CDR3 region of rearranged TCR beta genes was amplified from genomic DNA by a multiplex PCR assay. Amplified TCR beta libraries were sequenced as 87-base-pair reads on the Illumina HiSeq System. The source study handled its data this way. A later analysis tallied about 77 million unique TCR beta chains across the 666 repertoires, and around 10 million of those chains were shared by two or more donors. Raw reads were error-corrected and collapsed into unique sequences by a nearest-neighbor algorithm in which closely related sequences were merged to remove PCR and sequencing errors. To assign V, D and J gene segments, CDR3 sequences were aligned to IMGT reference sequences. For a sequence to be retained, at least a six-nucleotide match to both a V gene segment and a J gene segment was required. A rearrangement counted as productive if the CDR3 had no stop codons and remained in frame with V and J, and every other rearrangement counted as non-productive. Following IMGT convention, CDR3 was defined as the stretch from the second conserved V-encoded cysteine to the conserved J-encoded phenylalanine. The earlier analysis of about 620 of the donors excluded sequences that lacked an unambiguous match to a single V gene segment. In an earlier analysis of 587 of the donors, a V segment was called functional when productive rearrangements were above 56.7%, and segregating when the standard deviation between donors exceeded 5%. A statistical classification framework was built for diagnosing cytomegalovirus status from the catalog of TCR beta chain sequences. In a later analysis, V and J genes were assigned by comparing TCR nucleotide sequences against IMGT/GENE-DB human TR gene sequences. In a later analysis, CDR3 sequences and most-parsimonious VDJ recombination scenarios were assigned using the TCRdist pipeline. A later analysis defined each TCR beta chain by its CDR3 amino acid sequence plus V-gene family, and excluded reads lacking a unique V-gene family. To address suspected cross-contamination and a sequencing artifact, a later analysis removed a few hundred highly shared, low-generation-probability nucleotide sequences. For each public chain, a later analysis derived a clonal expansion index from normalized ranks of inferred template counts within each repertoire. Generation probabilities in a later analysis came from a VDJ recombination model fitted to out-of-frame rearrangements, and those results were checked against IGoR. In a later analysis, hypergeometric tests were used to score TCR-TCR, TCR-HLA and TCR-CMV co-occurrence, with a repertoire-size bias correction applied to TCR pairs. False discovery rates were estimated in a later analysis by permuting HLA or CMV assignments 20 times. In a later analysis, co-occurring TCRs were grouped with DBSCAN, and TCRdist sequence similarity was added when clustering was performed within HLA-allele-positive subsets. Repertoires with fewer than 30,000 or more than 120,000 public chains were left out of co-occurrence clustering, as were five repertoires with anomalous nucleotide sharing. This immuneACCESS table, as held by TCRdb, lists in-frame sequences with V and J called but not all clones. Of the missing ones, under half trace to an unresolved V gene in checked studies; the others have no known cause. That table is the source of V, J and clone size, and D and trimming were worked out from the DNA. In all, the sample holds approximately 92,000 clones, and over 70% of those were seen once. About 1.2% of the sample belongs to the ten largest clones.

Material for sequencing was PBMCs. This receptor chain uses TRBV27 and TRBJ2-4, with a weak D call of TRBD2 (6 bases match). The receptor's source is a girl aged 2 to 10 in good health and CMV-seropositive. The sequenced DNA: TGTGCCAGCAGTTTTTTGTCTAAGGGACTAGCCAAAAACATTCAGTACTTC. This codes for CASSFLSKGLAKNIQYF.